A selection of T cell receptor beta chains follows, all from one sample in a study of blood T cell repertoires in COVID-19. Sequenced by immunoSEQ multiplex PCR; TCRdb stores in-frame clones only, minus some. The sample holds more than 200,000 clones, more than 65% seen once. Sequencing was done on a sample of peripheral blood. Receptors were obtained from a man aged 45-65 years with active or convalescent COVID-19. Each CDR3 is given with its conserved first and last residue. The D gene is left open where the match is weak. Not all rows give a size; the values are once, few, many and, for expanded clones, a class.

clone_size: .
j_call: TRBJ1-3
d_call: .
v_call: TRBV5-4
cdr3_nt: TGTGCCAGCAGGCTGGCGGCCCCCCCGTACACCATATATTTT
cdr3_aa: CASRLAAPPYTIYF

clone_size: .
j_call: TRBJ2-7
d_call: TRBD2
v_call: TRBV30
cdr3_nt: TGTGCCTGGAGTGCCGGACTAGCGGGGGAGGACGAGCAGTACTTC
cdr3_aa: CAWSAGLAGEDEQYF

clone_size: .
j_call: TRBJ2-3
d_call: .
v_call: TRBV21-1
cdr3_nt: TGTGCCAGCAGCCCCGGGAAGGGCACGCAGTATTTT
cdr3_aa: CASSPGKGTQYF

clone_size: .
j_call: TRBJ1-4
d_call: .
v_call: TRBV6-4
cdr3_nt: TGTGCCAGCAGTGACGTGGATGGGGGGGGAACCGCTAATGAAAAACTGTTTTTT
cdr3_aa: CASSDVDGGGTANEKLFF

clone_size: .
j_call: TRBJ1-5
d_call: TRBD1
v_call: TRBV28
cdr3_nt: TGTGCCAGCAGTCGGACAGGTTGGGAGCAGCCCCAGCATTTT
cdr3_aa: CASSRTGWEQPQHF

clone_size: .
j_call: TRBJ2-5
d_call: .
v_call: TRBV7-6
cdr3_nt: TGTGCCAGCAGCTTATCGGGCACCCCGGGGGAGACCCAGTACTTC
cdr3_aa: CASSLSGTPGETQYF

clone_size: .
j_call: TRBJ1-2
d_call: .
v_call: TRBV9
cdr3_nt: TGTGCCAGCAGCGTAGACCGTGGAGACCATGGCTACACCTTC
cdr3_aa: CASSVDRGDHGYTF

clone_size: .
j_call: TRBJ1-1
d_call: .
v_call: TRBV6-2/TRBV6-3
cdr3_nt: TGTGCCAGCAGCACAGGAGACACTGAAGCTTTCTTT
cdr3_aa: CASSTGDTEAFF

clone_size: once
j_call: TRBJ2-3
d_call: TRBD2
v_call: TRBV6-5
cdr3_nt: TGTGCCAGCAAATTTAGCGGGTCTAGCACAGATACGCAGTATTTT
cdr3_aa: CASKFSGSSTDTQYF

clone_size: .
j_call: TRBJ2-3
d_call: .
v_call: TRBV7-3
cdr3_nt: TGTGCCAGCAGCCACTCGGGACAAAGCACAGATACGCAGTATTTT
cdr3_aa: CASSHSGQSTDTQYF

clone_size: .
j_call: TRBJ1-1
d_call: .
v_call: TRBV2
cdr3_nt: TGTGCCAGCAGTGACGACAGGACGAACACTGAAGCTTTCTTT
cdr3_aa: CASSDDRTNTEAFF

clone_size: .
j_call: TRBJ1-2
d_call: TRBD1
v_call: TRBV6-5
cdr3_nt: TGTGCCAGCATCGACAGCCGGGACAGCTATGGCTACACCTTC
cdr3_aa: CASIDSRDSYGYTF

clone_size: once
j_call: TRBJ1-6
d_call: TRBD1
v_call: TRBV10-2
cdr3_nt: TGCGCCAGCCGATCCCTTCGCCGGGACAGAAATAATTCACCCCTCCACTTT
cdr3_aa: CASRSLRRDRNNSPLHF

clone_size: .
j_call: TRBJ1-4
d_call: TRBD1
v_call: TRBV5-1
cdr3_nt: TGCGCCAGCAGCTTGGGGGGACAGGGGATGGAAAAACTGTTTTTT
cdr3_aa: CASSLGGQGMEKLFF

clone_size: .
j_call: TRBJ2-7
d_call: TRBD2
v_call: TRBV3-1/TRBV3-2
cdr3_nt: TGTGCCAGCAGTCTCAATAGCGGGGCCAGCTCCTACGAGCAGTACTTC
cdr3_aa: CASSLNSGASSYEQYF

clone_size: few
j_call: TRBJ1-2
d_call: .
v_call: TRBV5-1
cdr3_nt: TGCGCCAGCAGCCCGGGATCTAACTATGGCTACACCTTC
cdr3_aa: CASSPGSNYGYTF

clone_size: .
j_call: TRBJ1-1
d_call: .
v_call: TRBV5-1
cdr3_nt: TGCGCCAGCAGCAGTAGGTCACAGGGCTCGAACACTGAAGCTTTCTTT
cdr3_aa: CASSSRSQGSNTEAFF

clone_size: .
j_call: TRBJ1-2
d_call: .
v_call: TRBV30
cdr3_nt: TGTGCCTGGAGTGTTGTGGAGGGGTCTGGCTACACCTTC
cdr3_aa: CAWSVVEGSGYTF

clone_size: once
j_call: TRBJ2-1
d_call: TRBD2
v_call: TRBV6-2/TRBV6-3
cdr3_nt: TGTGCCAGCAGTTACACGGGACTAGCGGGGGGCAATGAGCAGTTCTTC
cdr3_aa: CASSYTGLAGGNEQFF

clone_size: once
j_call: TRBJ1-6
d_call: .
v_call: TRBV5-4
cdr3_nt: TGTGCCAGCAGCTTGTTCAGGACCGAGGGTTCACCCCTCCACTTT
cdr3_aa: CASSLFRTEGSPLHF

clone_size: .
j_call: TRBJ2-2
d_call: TRBD2
v_call: TRBV2
cdr3_nt: TGTGCCAGCAGTGAAGCGCTTGCGGGGGGGCCGATCGGGGAGCTGTTTTTT
cdr3_aa: CASSEALAGGPIGELFF

clone_size: .
j_call: TRBJ1-2
d_call: .
v_call: TRBV5-6
cdr3_nt: TGTGCCAGCAGCTTGGCAGGGGTAGGGGGCTATGGCTACACCTTC
cdr3_aa: CASSLAGVGGYGYTF